Listed here are 2 T cell receptor beta chains from one sample, sequenced in a study of blood T cell repertoires in COVID-19. Sequencing was performed with immunoSEQ multiplex PCR; in TCRdb, only in-frame clones are kept and a portion is missing. The repertoire includes 100,000 to 150,000 clones, approximately 80% of them detected once, and around 4.1% sits in the top ten. Sequencing input: peripheral blood. The source of these receptors is a woman in her fifties or sixties with acute or convalescent COVID-19.

This sequence joins TRBV28 and TRBJ1-2, with D tentatively TRBD1 (6 bases). V was pared by 7 bases and J by 2 bases, with 11 bases between. CDR3 size: 13 residues. From germline, CDR1 is MDHEN and CDR2 SYDVKM. CDR3: CASNSRGNYGYTF. In DNA, the CDR3 is TGTGCCAGCAACTCCAGGGGAAACTATGGCTACACCTTC.

This clone was seen a few times. The chain has TRBV4-1 and TRBJ2-1; a weak D match, TRBD2 (5 bases). The CDR3 loop spans 14 amino acids. The germline CDR1 and CDR2 sequences are MGHRA and YSYEKL. Between the trimmed V and J ends, which lost 1 base and 8 bases, there was a span of 12 bases. CDR3 nucleotide sequence: TGCGCCAGCAGCCAAGTCACCGGACTGTATGAGCAGTTCTTC. This translates into CASSQVTGLYEQFF.